Listed below are T cell receptor beta chains from one sample, sequenced in a study of persistence of HIV-infected CD4 T cells. Sequenced by immunoSEQ multiplex PCR; TCRdb stores in-frame clones only, minus some. The sample holds tens of thousands of clones, about 77% seen once. No antigen has been assigned to these receptors. The sequences come from CD4+ T cells sorted from PBMCs after roughly 18-hour stimulation, collected from a patient who received antiretroviral therapy. These TCRs come from an adult man with HIV who was CMV-seropositive. Each CDR3 is given with its conserved first and last residue. The order of the fields is V gene, clone size, D gene, J gene, CDR3 protein, CDR3 DNA. A D gene is named only where the DNA matches it firmly. Rows may omit the clone size; those that give it use once, few, many or a size class.

TRBV6-6	-	-	TRBJ2-1	CASSPRLTSVVNNEQFF	TGTGCCAGCAGTCCTAGACTTACTAGTGTAGTTAACAATGAGCAGTTCTTC
TRBV2	many	TRBD1	TRBJ1-2	CSQGQGATGYGYTF	TGTTCCCAAGGACAGGGCGCGACAGGCTATGGCTACACCTTC
TRBV19	-	TRBD2	TRBJ2-1	CASSPTSGGAERSYNEQFF	TGTGCCAGTAGCCCTACTAGCGGGGGGGCTGAGAGATCCTACAATGAGCAGTTCTTC
TRBV7-9	-	-	TRBJ1-5	CASSLSGDSNQPQHF	TGTGCCAGCAGCTTGAGCGGGGATAGCAATCAGCCCCAGCATTTT
TRBV5-1	-	-	TRBJ1-4	CASSLGPGRDNEKLFF	TGCGCCAGCAGCTTGGGGCCAGGACGAGATAATGAAAAACTGTTTTTT
TRBV7-9	-	TRBD2	TRBJ2-3	CASSAASGGRTDTQYF	TGTGCCAGCAGCGCTGCGAGCGGGGGGCGCACAGATACGCAGTATTTT
TRBV28	-	TRBD2	TRBJ2-3	CASSLSGTSGRGTQYF	TGTGCCAGCAGTTTGTCCGGGACTAGCGGGCGAGGGACGCAGTATTTT
TRBV5-1	-	TRBD1	TRBJ2-7	CASSGDRGGTYEQYF	TGCGCCAGCAGCGGGGACAGGGGAGGGACCTACGAGCAGTACTTC
TRBV3-1/TRBV3-2	-	-	TRBJ1-6	CASSQMTNSPLHF	TGTGCCAGCAGCCAGATGACAAATTCACCCCTCCACTTT
TRBV6-2/TRBV6-3	-	-	TRBJ1-2	CASSYNRAGGYTF	TGTGCCAGCAGTTACAACAGGGCAGGTGGCTACACCTTC
TRBV5-4	-	-	TRBJ2-3	CASSHWDRTDTQYF	TGTGCCAGCAGCCATTGGGACCGGACAGATACGCAGTATTTT
TRBV6-1	medium-sized	-	TRBJ2-7	CASSEGYEQYF	TGTGCCAGCAGTGAGGGCTACGAGCAGTACTTC
TRBV10-3	-	TRBD1	TRBJ1-1	CAISSTGHTEAFF	TGTGCCATCAGTTCGACAGGGCACACTGAAGCTTTCTTT
TRBV19	-	-	TRBJ2-7	CASSISGKTGITKQYF	TGTGCCAGTAGTATCTCGGGGAAAACGGGCATCACCAAGCAGTACTTC
TRBV7-9	-	-	TRBJ2-7	CASSPLASSYEQYF	TGTGCCAGCAGCCCACTCGCTAGCTCCTACGAGCAGTACTTC
TRBV5-1	once	-	TRBJ1-6	CASSLAGRNNSPLHF	TGCGCCAGCAGCTTAGCCGGCAGGAATAATTCACCCCTCCACTTT
TRBV19	-	TRBD1	TRBJ2-2	CASSIHRGTGGELFF	TGTGCCAGTAGTATCCACCGAGGGACAGGCGGGGAGCTGTTTTTT
TRBV5-6	-	-	TRBJ2-7	CASSFFQGEQYF	TGTGCCAGCAGCTTTTTCCAGGGAGAGCAGTACTTC
TRBV6-6	-	-	TRBJ1-2	CASSEGMDYGYTF	TGTGCCAGCAGTGAGGGGATGGACTATGGCTACACCTTC
TRBV5-8	-	TRBD1	TRBJ1-5	CASSSPGQGAPLPNQPQHF	TGTGCCAGCAGTTCCCCGGGACAGGGGGCCCCTCTCCCCAATCAGCCCCAGCATTTT
TRBV10-2	-	TRBD1	TRBJ1-3	CASSELTGYRNTIYF	TGCGCCAGCAGTGAGTTGACAGGGTATAGGAACACCATATATTTT
TRBV6-1	few	-	TRBJ2-7	CASSDNNPMGQYF	TGTGCCAGCAGTGATAACAACCCTATGGGGCAGTACTTC
TRBV29-1	-	-	TRBJ1-2	CSVGGGNDYGYTF	TGCAGCGTTGGTGGAGGGAATGACTATGGCTACACCTTC
TRBV18	-	TRBD1	TRBJ2-7	CASSPGTGVYEQYF	TGTGCCAGCTCACCAGGGACAGGGGTCTACGAGCAGTACTTC
TRBV7-9	-	-	TRBJ1-6	CASSPSGGDNSPLHF	TGTGCCAGCAGCCCCTCGGGAGGGGATAATTCACCCCTCCACTTT
TRBV7-3	few	-	TRBJ1-1	CASSFGLNTEAFF	TGTGCCAGCAGCTTTGGGTTGAACACTGAAGCTTTCTTT
TRBV6-6	-	-	TRBJ1-1	CASSPPRRSEAFF	TGTGCCAGCAGCCCCCCCAGGAGGTCTGAAGCTTTCTTT
TRBV28	-	-	TRBJ2-7	CASSLLRDLTYEQYF	TGTGCCAGCAGTTTGCTCCGGGACTTAACCTACGAGCAGTACTTC
TRBV28	-	-	TRBJ1-6	CASNPPSPSPLHF	TGTGCCAGCAACCCTCCATCTCCTTCACCCCTCCACTTT